The subject of this entry is one T cell receptor (beta chain). These data originate in a study of blood T cell repertoires in COVID-19. Turning to the study itself: The United States, Italy and Spain were the sources of the acute and convalescent COVID-19 samples. PBMCs, B-cell-depleted T cells, or T cells provided the cDNA or gDNA that made up the material.

The CDR3 length is 14 residues. Germline V gives CDR1 SGHNT, CDR2 YYREEE (reference sequence). Trimming cost V 2 bases and J 4 bases, with 12 bases left between them. Original processing notes: The authors estimated nucleated cell counts from reference gene primer amplification. Profiled with immunoSEQ multiplex PCR; TCRdb holds only in-frame clones, not every one. V, J and clone size are taken as reported in that table, and D and trimming were inferred from the DNA itself. The sample gives 40,000 to 55,000 clones, roughly nine tenths of which show up once; 6% to 6.5% is in the top ten. This sequence originates from a man between 65 and 85 years old with active COVID-19. This sequence joins TRBV5-4 and TRBJ2-5, with D possibly being TRBD2 (5 bases). Sample: peripheral blood. CDR3: CASSFNSDGETQYF. CDR3 DNA sequence: TGTGCCAGCAGCTTTAATAGCGATGGAGAGACCCAGTACTTC. Based on the CDR3 plus reference TRBV5-4 and TRBJ2-5, the full variable domain is ETGVTQSPTHLIKTRGQQVTLRCSSQSGHNTVSWYQQALGQGPQFIFQYYREEENGRGNFPPRFSGLQFPNYSSELNVNALELDDSALYLCASSFNSDGETQYFGPGTRLLVL.